This T cell receptor (beta chain) was identified during a study of T cell repertoires in cytomegalovirus infection. Study-level findings and limits: CMV-specific TCR beta clonotypes restricted by HLA-C were the ones dominating the ex vivo response. Individuals carrying CMV plus the relevant HLA were identified by cumulative frequency of public TCR beta families.

Details on this clonotype: Its antigen is as yet unknown.

Germline values: CDR1 DFQATT, CDR2 SNEGSKA (reference sequence). The CDR3 runs 14 residues. Trimming took off 1 base at V and 7 bases at J, with 11 bases between the two ends. From the reads, TCRdb called clonotypes with MiXCR, one entry per CDR3 protein. The sample consists of 400,000 to 600,000 distinct CDR3 sequences, under 45% of them appearing once. The chain couples TRBV20-1 to TRBJ1-6, with a tentative D call TRBD1 (5 bases). The TCR was taken from a human donor in good health (CMV status not recorded). Some clones in this sample may be carry-over from other donors' samples. The sample was cultured PBMCs, taken from culture after CMV antigen stimulation. CDR3 sequence reads: CSARVTGGNSPLHF. DNA of the CDR3: TGCAGTGCTAGAGTTACAGGTGGCAATTCACCCCTCCACTTT.